One and the same sample provided the 25 T cell receptor beta chains below, sequenced in a study of T cells after yellow fever vaccination. MiXCR, applied by TCRdb to the 5' RACE reads, yields one record per CDR3 protein. The sample includes some 600,000 distinct CDR3 sequences, less than 20% of them seen just once. This specimen was PBMCs, taken 5 days after the first yellow fever vaccination. These receptor sequences come from a man between 18 and 29 years old who received the YFV17D yellow fever vaccine.

In this sample, this clonotype turned up a few times. J is TRBJ2-2 and V is TRBV7-9; TRBD1 matches at 10 bases. The trim removed 3 bases at V and 0 bases at J, leaving 4 bases unmatched. Germline assignment: CDR1 SEHNR and CDR2 FQNEAQ (reference sequence). The CDR3 has 17 residues. The CDR3 bases are TGTGCCAGCAGCTTCCGGGACAGGGGTGCGAACACCGGGGAGCTGTTTTTT. Translating gives CASSFRDRGANTGELFF.

This clonotype occurred a few times. The rearrangement joins TRBV6-2 or TRBV6-3 to TRBJ2-1, with 12 bases that match TRBD1. J was trimmed by 7 bases and V by 3 bases; bases with no gene match: 7. The V gene's germline CDR1 is MNHEY and CDR2 SVGEGT. This CDR3 contains 16 residues. Here the CDR3 reads CASSYGGQGASNEQFF. Here the CDR3 DNA reads TGTGCCAGCAGTTATGGGGGACAGGGGGCTTCGAATGAGCAGTTCTTC.

The chain employs TRBV20-1 and TRBJ2-1, with 12 positions matching TRBD2. This CDR3 is built from 18 residues. V lost 4 bases and J lost 4; bases outside the gene matches: 14. Looked up from germline, CDR1 is DFQATT and CDR2 is SNEGSKA (reference sequence). CDR3 loop: CSATGLAGPLPRYNEQFF. The DNA of the CDR3 is TGCAGTGCTACTGGACTAGCGGGGCCTTTGCCCAGGTACAATGAGCAGTTCTTC.

The chain is built from TRBV5-1 and TRBJ2-3; 10 nucleotides align to TRBD2. The trim removed 0 bases at V and 3 bases at J, leaving 10 bases unmatched. The CDR3 is made up of 18 amino acids. The germline V gene has CDR1 SGHRS and CDR2 YFSETQ. The CDR3 region has the DNA TGCGCCAGCAGCTTGGTGGGAGCGGGGGGGCCCGGGACAGATACGCAGTATTTT. The encoded protein is CASSLVGAGGPGTDTQYF.

This clonotype has a handful of counts. This chain uses TRBV5-1 with TRBJ1-5; TRBD1 might be the D (6 bases). Per germline, CDR1 SGHRS and CDR2 YFSETQ. The CDR3 has 16 residues. V gave up 0 bases and J gave up 5 bases, with 15 bases separating them. CDR3 in amino acids: CASSLGLGRGDQPQHF. The CDR3, as DNA: TGCGCCAGCAGCTTGGGATTGGGCAGGGGTGATCAGCCCCAGCATTTT.

This chain uses TRBV2 with TRBJ2-1, with a weak D call TRBD2 (5 bases). Trimming removed 7 bases from V and 7 bases from J, with 11 bases in between. Germline lookup yields CDR1 SNHLY and CDR2 FYNNEI. This CDR3 has 12 amino acids. CDR3 bases: TGTGCCAGCACTTTTCTAGCAAATGAGCAGTTCTTC. The encoded protein is CASTFLANEQFF.

There are a few counts of this clonotype. V gene TRBV6-2 or TRBV6-3 combines with J gene TRBJ1-1; no definite D call. The V gene's germline CDR1 is MNHEY and CDR2 SVGEGT. The germline V and J ends were trimmed by 6 bases and 1 base, with 12 bases remaining between them. The CDR3 length is 14 residues. The CDR3 protein is CASSHRTENTEAFF. The CDR3 bases are TGTGCCAGCAGCCATCGGACGGAGAACACTGAAGCTTTCTTT.

This clonotype was picked up a small number of times. The chain is built from TRBV6-2 or TRBV6-3 and TRBJ2-1; 7 positions agree with TRBD2. Trimming cost V 3 bases and J 4 bases; bases outside gene matches: 9. This CDR3 is 16 amino acids long. Germline V gene lookup returns CDR1 MNHEY and CDR2 SVGEGT. The CDR3 protein is CASSYWGGSSYNEQFF. In nucleotides, the CDR3 is TGTGCCAGCAGTTATTGGGGAGGGAGCTCTTACAATGAGCAGTTCTTC.

This clonotype was seen only a few times. This chain connects TRBV5-1 to TRBJ2-3, with D possibly being TRBD2 (5 bases). Germline CDR1 SGHRS, CDR2 YFSETQ. V was cut by 1 base and J by 2 bases, with 8 bases left in between. This CDR3 has 14 residues. This CDR3 reads CASSLRGYTDTQYF. In DNA, the CDR3 is TGCGCCAGCAGCTTGCGGGGATACACAGATACGCAGTATTTT. The full variable domain, in which reference TRBV5-1 and TRBJ2-3 provide the parts outside the CDR3, is KAGVTQTPRYLIKTRGQQVTLSCSPISGHRSVSWYQQTPGQGLQFLFEYFSETQRNKGNFPGRFSGRQFSNSRSEMNVSTLELGDSALYLCASSLRGYTDTQYFGPGTRLTVL.

This clonotype came up a few times. The chain has TRBV5-1 and TRBJ2-5; 8 nucleotides agree with TRBD1. J was trimmed by 4 bases and V by 4 bases; bases with no gene match: 6. The CDR3 spans 14 residues. CDR1 is SGHRS and CDR2 is YFSETQ in the germline V gene. CDR3 amino acids: CASSVQGEGETQYF. The CDR3 DNA reads as TGCGCCAGCAGCGTACAGGGGGAAGGAGAGACCCAGTACTTC.

This clonotype was observed a few times. CDR3 coding DNA: TGTGCCAGCAGCCGAGACCGGGACAGGGATTCTGGCACCATATATTTT. Residues: CASSRDRDRDSGTIYF. The chain carries TRBV6-1 and TRBJ1-3; TRBD1 aligns across 9 bases. The CDR3 is made up of 16 amino acids. V lost 6 bases to trimming and J lost 9 bases; unmatched junction nucleotides: 15. Germline CDR1 and CDR2: MNHNS and SASEGT.

This clonotype was detected only a few times. The chain combines TRBV28 with TRBJ2-1; 11 positions agree with TRBD2. Per the germline V gene, CDR1 is MDHEN and CDR2 is SYDVKM. The CDR3 is made up of 18 amino acids. Unmatched junction bases numbered 10, after V lost 5 bases and J lost 1 base. Here the CDR3 reads CASSTLRVAGGSYNEQFF. CDR3 bases: TGTGCCAGCAGTACCCTAAGGGTAGCGGGGGGGTCCTACAATGAGCAGTTCTTC.

The chain has TRBV7-6 and TRBJ2-1; TRBD2 matches at 8 bases. CDR3 length: 14 amino acids. CDR1 is SGHVS, CDR2 FNYEAQ, per germline. With 7 bases clipped from V and 6 bases from J, the junction kept 8 bases outside the gene matches. CDR3 amino acids: CASTPSGGVNEQFF. DNA for the CDR3: TGTGCCAGCACTCCCTCGGGGGGGGTCAATGAGCAGTTCTTC.

The sample holds a few counts of this clonotype. V is TRBV27 and J is TRBJ1-1; a weak D match, TRBD1 (5 bases). CDR1 and CDR2 from the germline V gene are MNHEY and SMNVEV (reference sequence). The CDR3 totals 14 residues. Trimming cost V 1 base and J 7 bases, with 13 bases left between them. The CDR3 here is CASSLLGGSYEAFF. CDR3 nucleotide sequence: TGTGCCAGCAGTTTATTGGGGGGGAGTTATGAAGCTTTCTTT.

This clonotype was detected many times. CDR3 sequence (DNA): TGTGCCAGCGGGTGGAACACTGAAGCTTTCTTT. Residues: CASGWNTEAFF. This sequence joins TRBV25-1 and TRBJ1-1; D unclear. CDR1 is MGHDK, CDR2 SYGVNS, per germline. With 8 bases removed from V and 1 base from J, the gap between germline ends came to 5 bases. The CDR3 extends over 11 amino acids.

This clonotype showed up just a few times. CDR3 amino acids: CASSLSLGYGYTF. The CDR3 nucleotides are TGTGCCAGCAGTTTATCGCTGGGCTATGGCTACACCTTC. This chain joins TRBV27 and TRBJ1-2; D gene ambiguous. The CDR3 totals 13 residues. The V gene lost 0 bases and the J gene lost 4 bases, with 6 bases spanning the gap. Germline loops: CDR1 MNHEY, CDR2 SMNVEV (reference sequence).

This clonotype was counted a few times. The chain joins TRBV27 to TRBJ1-3; D might be TRBD1 (5 bases). Trimming stripped 6 bases from V and 2 bases from J, with 17 bases between. This CDR3 has 16 amino acids. CDR1 and CDR2 from the germline V gene are MNHEY and SMNVEV (reference sequence). The CDR3 region is CASRIGTIPTGNTIYF. CDR3 sequence (DNA): TGTGCCAGCAGGATCGGGACCATCCCAACTGGAAACACCATATATTTT.

V is TRBV29-1 and J is TRBJ1-1; maybe TRBD1 (5 bases). The germline gives CDR1 SQVTM, CDR2 ANQGSEA. There are 13 residues in the CDR3. Trimming took off 6 bases at V and 6 bases at J, with 17 bases between the two ends. The CDR3 DNA sequence: TGCAGCGTACTCACTCAGGGAGGTCCTGAAGCTTTCTTT. It yields the protein CSVLTQGGPEAFF.

The rearrangement joins TRBV11-2 to TRBJ2-5; D perhaps matches TRBD2 (6 bases). This CDR3 has 14 amino acids. Germline assignment: CDR1 SGHAT and CDR2 FQNNGV. V lost 5 bases to trimming and J lost 3 bases, with 13 bases between them. CDR3: CASSPGVQEETQYF. For the CDR3, the DNA is TGTGCCAGCAGCCCGGGGGTGCAGGAAGAGACCCAGTACTTC.

The J gene is TRBJ2-4, the V gene TRBV29-1; no clear D gene. CDR1 is SQVTM and CDR2 is ANQGSEA in the germline V gene. This CDR3 has 11 amino acids. Between the trimmed V and J ends, which lost 5 bases and 7 bases, there was a span of 9 bases. The CDR3 sequence is CSVSNRNIQYF. The DNA of the CDR3 is TGCAGCGTTTCCAACCGCAACATTCAGTACTTC.

The chain has TRBV21-1 and TRBJ1-2; TRBD1, as called in the table, went unchecked against the DNA. TRBV21-1 is recorded as a pseudogene. The CDR3 is made up of 13 amino acids. The CDR3 sequence is CASDPRGSYGYTF. In nucleotides, the CDR3 is TGTGCCAGCGACCCCAGGGGGTCCTATGGCTACACCTTC.

This clonotype has more than one count but fewer than ten. This chain connects TRBV6-2 or TRBV6-3 to TRBJ1-1, with D maybe TRBD1 (6 bases). V was clipped by 1 base and J by 0 bases, with 24 bases between them. This CDR3 has 20 residues. In germline, CDR1 is MNHEY, CDR2 SVGEGT. DNA for the CDR3: TGTGCCAGCAGTTACTATGGGGGCGTACCGTTCGGTCCCATGAACACTGAAGCTTTCTTT. Translated, it gives CASSYYGGVPFGPMNTEAFF.

Many counts were recorded for this clonotype. The gene calls are TRBV12-3 or TRBV12-4 and TRBJ2-5, with TRBD2 identical over 9 bases. The CDR3 length is 15 residues. V shed 6 bases and J 2 bases; nucleotides not matched to a gene: 7. This CDR3 is CASRVSGGNQETQYF. CDR3 sequence (DNA): TGTGCCAGCAGAGTTAGCGGGGGAAATCAAGAGACCCAGTACTTC.

The V gene is TRBV7-9, the J gene TRBJ2-5; 8 bases line up with TRBD2. Trimming at V came to 5 bases and at J to 2 bases, leaving 7 bases not matched to a gene. CDR3 size: 15 residues. Per germline, CDR1 SEHNR and CDR2 FQNEAQ (reference sequence). CDR3 protein: CASSPAPSGQETQYF. The CDR3 DNA is TGTGCCAGCAGCCCCGCCCCTAGCGGGCAAGAGACCCAGTACTTC.

The chain employs TRBV6-5 and TRBJ2-7, with 10 bases fitting TRBD1. The V gene end was trimmed by 0 bases and the J gene end by 6 bases; junction bases not matched to a gene: 5. The CDR3 runs 15 residues. CDR1 is MNHEY and CDR2 is SVGAGI in the germline V gene. The CDR3 coding sequence is TGTGCCAGCAGTTACTCGACAGGGGGCGAGTTCGAGCAGTACTTC. It yields the protein CASSYSTGGEFEQYF.